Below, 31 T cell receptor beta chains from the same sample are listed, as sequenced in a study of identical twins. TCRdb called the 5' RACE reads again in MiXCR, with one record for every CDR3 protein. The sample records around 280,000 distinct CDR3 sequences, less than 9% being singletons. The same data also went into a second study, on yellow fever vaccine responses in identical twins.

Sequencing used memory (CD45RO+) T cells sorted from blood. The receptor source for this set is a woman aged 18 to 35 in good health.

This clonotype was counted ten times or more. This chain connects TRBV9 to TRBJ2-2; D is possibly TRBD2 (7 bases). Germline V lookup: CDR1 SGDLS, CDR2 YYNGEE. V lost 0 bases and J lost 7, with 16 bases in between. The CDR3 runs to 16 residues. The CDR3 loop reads CASSVVGGQFGGELFF. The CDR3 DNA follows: TGTGCCAGCAGCGTAGTGGGGGGGCAATTCGGCGGGGAGCTGTTTTTT.

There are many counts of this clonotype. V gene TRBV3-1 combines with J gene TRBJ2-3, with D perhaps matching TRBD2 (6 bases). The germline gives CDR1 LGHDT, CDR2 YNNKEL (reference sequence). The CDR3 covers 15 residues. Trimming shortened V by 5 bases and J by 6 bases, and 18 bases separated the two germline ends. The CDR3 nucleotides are TGTGCCAGCAGCGCCCGAGGGACTCCGGGCGATACGCAGTATTTT. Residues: CASSARGTPGDTQYF.

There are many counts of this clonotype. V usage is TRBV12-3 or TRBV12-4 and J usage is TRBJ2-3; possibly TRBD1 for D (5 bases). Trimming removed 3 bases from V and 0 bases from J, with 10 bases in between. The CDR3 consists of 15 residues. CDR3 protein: CASSFQGFSTDTQYF. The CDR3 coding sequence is TGTGCCAGCAGTTTCCAGGGCTTTAGCACAGATACGCAGTATTTT.

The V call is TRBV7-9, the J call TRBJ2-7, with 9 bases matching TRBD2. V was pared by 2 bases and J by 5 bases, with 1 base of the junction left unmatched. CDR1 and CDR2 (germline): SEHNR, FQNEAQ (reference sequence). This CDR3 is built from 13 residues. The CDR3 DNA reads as TGTGCCAGCAGCTTAAAGCGGGAGGACGAGCAGTACTTC. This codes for CASSLKREDEQYF.

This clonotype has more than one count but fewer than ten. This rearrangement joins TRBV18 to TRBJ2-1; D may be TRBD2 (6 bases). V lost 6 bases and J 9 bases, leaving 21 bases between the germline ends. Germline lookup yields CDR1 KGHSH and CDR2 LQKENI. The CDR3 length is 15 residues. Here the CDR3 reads CASSGPLGGGGEQFF. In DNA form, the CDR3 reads TGTGCCAGCTCCGGCCCTCTCGGGGGTGGGGGTGAGCAGTTCTTC.

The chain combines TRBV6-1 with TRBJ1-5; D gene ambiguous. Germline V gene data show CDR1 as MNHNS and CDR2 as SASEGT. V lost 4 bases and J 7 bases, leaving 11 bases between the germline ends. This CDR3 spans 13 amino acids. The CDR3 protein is CASSAYMGQPQHF. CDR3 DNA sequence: TGTGCCAGCAGTGCTTACATGGGGCAGCCCCAGCATTTT.

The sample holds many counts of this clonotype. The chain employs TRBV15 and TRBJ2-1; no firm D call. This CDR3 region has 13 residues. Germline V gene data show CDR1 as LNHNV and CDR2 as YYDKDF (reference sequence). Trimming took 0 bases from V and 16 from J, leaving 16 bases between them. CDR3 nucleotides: TGTGCCACCAGCAGAGATTGGGTGAAAGCCCCATTCTTC. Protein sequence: CATSRDWVKAPFF.

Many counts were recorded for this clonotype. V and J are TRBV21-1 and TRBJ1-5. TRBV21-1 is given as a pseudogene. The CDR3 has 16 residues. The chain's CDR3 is CASSKVGSYSNQPQHF. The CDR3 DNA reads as TGTGCCAGCAGCAAAGTGGGCAGCTATAGCAATCAGCCCCAGCATTTT.

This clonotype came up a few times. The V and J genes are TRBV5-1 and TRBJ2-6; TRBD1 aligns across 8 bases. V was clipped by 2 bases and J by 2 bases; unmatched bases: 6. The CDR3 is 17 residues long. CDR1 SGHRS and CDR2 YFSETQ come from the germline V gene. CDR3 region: CASSFQGAYAGANVLTF. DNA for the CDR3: TGCGCCAGCAGCTTCCAGGGGGCGTATGCTGGGGCCAACGTCCTGACTTTC.

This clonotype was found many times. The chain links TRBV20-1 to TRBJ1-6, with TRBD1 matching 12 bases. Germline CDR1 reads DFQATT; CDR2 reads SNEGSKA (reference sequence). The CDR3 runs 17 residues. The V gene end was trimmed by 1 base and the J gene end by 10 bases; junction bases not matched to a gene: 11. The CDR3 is CSARGMGQGALRSPLHF. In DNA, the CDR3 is TGCAGTGCTAGAGGGATGGGACAGGGGGCTTTACGATCACCCCTCCACTTT.

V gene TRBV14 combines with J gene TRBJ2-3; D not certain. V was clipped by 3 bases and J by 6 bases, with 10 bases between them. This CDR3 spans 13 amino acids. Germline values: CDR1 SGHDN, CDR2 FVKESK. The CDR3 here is CASSQIEWDTQYF. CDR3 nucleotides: TGTGCCAGCAGCCAGATCGAGTGGGATACGCAGTATTTT.

CDR3 in DNA: TGTGCCAGCAGGGATCAGCGGGGCTTCTACGAGCAGTACTTC. Translation gives CASRDQRGFYEQYF. The chain joins TRBV28 to TRBJ2-7; 7 bases line up with TRBD2. Germline-derived CDR1 and CDR2 are MDHEN and SYDVKM. The CDR3 totals 14 residues. The junction had 8 bases not matched to a gene; V was cut back by 6 bases and J by 3 bases. The full variable domain, in which reference TRBV28 and TRBJ2-7 provide the parts outside the CDR3, is DVKVTQSSRYLVKRTGEKVFLECVQDMDHENMFWYRQDPGLGLRLIYFSYDVKMKEKGDIPEGYSVSREKKERFSLILESASTNQTSMYLCASRDQRGFYEQYFGPGTRLTVT.

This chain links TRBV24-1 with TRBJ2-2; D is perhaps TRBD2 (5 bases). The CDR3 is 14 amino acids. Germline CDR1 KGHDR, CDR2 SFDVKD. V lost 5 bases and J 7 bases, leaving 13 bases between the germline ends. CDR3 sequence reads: CATSVGGLNGELFF. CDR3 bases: TGTGCCACCAGTGTTGGAGGACTCAACGGGGAGCTGTTTTTT.

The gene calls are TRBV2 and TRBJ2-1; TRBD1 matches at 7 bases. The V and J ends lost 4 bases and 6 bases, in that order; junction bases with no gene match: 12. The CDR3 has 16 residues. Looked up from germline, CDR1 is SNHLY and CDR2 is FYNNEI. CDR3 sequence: CASSARPGGMSNEQFF. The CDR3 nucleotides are TGTGCCAGCAGTGCTCGGCCAGGGGGTATGAGCAATGAGCAGTTCTTC. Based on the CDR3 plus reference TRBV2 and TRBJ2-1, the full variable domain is EPEVTQTPSHQVTQMGQEVILRCVPISNHLYFYWYRQILGQKVEFLVSFYNNEISEKSEIFDDQFSVERPDGSNFTLKIRSTKLEDSAMYFCASSARPGGMSNEQFFGPGTRLTVL.

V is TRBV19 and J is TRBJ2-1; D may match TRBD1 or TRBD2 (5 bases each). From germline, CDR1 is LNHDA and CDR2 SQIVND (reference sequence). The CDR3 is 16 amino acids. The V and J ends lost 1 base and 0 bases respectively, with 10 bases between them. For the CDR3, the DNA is TGTGCCAGTAGTATAGTGGGGGTTACCTCCTACAATGAGCAGTTCTTC. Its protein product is CASSIVGVTSYNEQFF.

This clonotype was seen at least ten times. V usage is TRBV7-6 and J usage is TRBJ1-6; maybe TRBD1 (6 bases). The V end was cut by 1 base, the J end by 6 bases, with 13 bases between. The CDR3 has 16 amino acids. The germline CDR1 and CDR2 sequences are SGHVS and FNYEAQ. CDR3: CASSLGGSRGNSPLHF. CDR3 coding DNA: TGTGCCAGCAGCTTAGGAGGGTCCAGGGGTAATTCACCCCTCCACTTT.

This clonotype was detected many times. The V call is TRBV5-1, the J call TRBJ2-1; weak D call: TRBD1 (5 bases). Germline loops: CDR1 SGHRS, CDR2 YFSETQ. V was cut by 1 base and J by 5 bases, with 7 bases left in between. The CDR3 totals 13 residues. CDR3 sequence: CASSLTGNNEQFF. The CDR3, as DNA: TGCGCCAGCAGCTTGACAGGCAACAATGAGCAGTTCTTC. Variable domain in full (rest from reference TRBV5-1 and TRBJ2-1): KAGVTQTPRYLIKTRGQQVTLSCSPISGHRSVSWYQQTPGQGLQFLFEYFSETQRNKGNFPGRFSGRQFSNSRSEMNVSTLELGDSALYLCASSLTGNNEQFFGPGTRLTVL.

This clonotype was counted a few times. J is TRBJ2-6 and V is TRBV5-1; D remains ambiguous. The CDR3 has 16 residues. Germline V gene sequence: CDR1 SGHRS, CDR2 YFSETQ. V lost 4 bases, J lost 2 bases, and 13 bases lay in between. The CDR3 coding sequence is TGCGCCAGCAGCCCCGAAGGTGTTCCTGGGGCCAACGTCCTGACTTTC. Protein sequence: CASSPEGVPGANVLTF.

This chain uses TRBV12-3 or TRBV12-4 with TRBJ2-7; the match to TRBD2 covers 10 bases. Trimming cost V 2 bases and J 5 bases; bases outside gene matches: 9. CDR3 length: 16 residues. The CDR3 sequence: CASSLRKREGSNEQYF. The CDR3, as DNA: TGTGCCAGCAGTTTACGCAAGCGGGAGGGTAGCAACGAGCAGTACTTC.

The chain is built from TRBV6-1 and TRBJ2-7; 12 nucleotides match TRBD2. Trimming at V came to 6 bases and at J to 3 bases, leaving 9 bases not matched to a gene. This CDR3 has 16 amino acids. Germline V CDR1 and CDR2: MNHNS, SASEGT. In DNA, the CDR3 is TGTGCCAGCAGCCTACGTCGGACTAGCGGGAACTACGAGCAGTACTTC. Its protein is CASSLRRTSGNYEQYF.

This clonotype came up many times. The CDR3 region has the DNA TGCAGCGTTGCGTGGGGCACCGGGGAGCTGTTTTTT. Residues: CSVAWGTGELFF. The J gene is TRBJ2-2, the V gene TRBV29-1; unclear D gene. This CDR3 spans 12 amino acids. Germline V CDR1 and CDR2: SQVTM, ANQGSEA. Trimming pared 4 bases from V and 4 bases from J, leaving 7 bases between.

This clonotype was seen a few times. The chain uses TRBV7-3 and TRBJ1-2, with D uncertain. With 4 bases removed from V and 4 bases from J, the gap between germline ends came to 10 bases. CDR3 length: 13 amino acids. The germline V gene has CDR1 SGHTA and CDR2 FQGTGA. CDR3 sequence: CASSSLRSYGYTF. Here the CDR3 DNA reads TGTGCCAGCAGCTCCCTGAGAAGCTATGGCTACACCTTC.

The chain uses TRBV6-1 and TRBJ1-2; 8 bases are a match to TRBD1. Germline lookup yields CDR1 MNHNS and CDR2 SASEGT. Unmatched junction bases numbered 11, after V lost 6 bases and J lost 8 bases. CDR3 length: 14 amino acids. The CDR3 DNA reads TGTGCCAGCAGACTACACCAGGGGGCTCCCGGCTACACCTTC. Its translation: CASRLHQGAPGYTF.

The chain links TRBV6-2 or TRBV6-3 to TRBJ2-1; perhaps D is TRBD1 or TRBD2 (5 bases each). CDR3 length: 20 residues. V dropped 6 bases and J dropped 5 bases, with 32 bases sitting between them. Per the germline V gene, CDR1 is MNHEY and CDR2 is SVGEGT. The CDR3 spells CASSPRRGAQPGSYNNEQFF. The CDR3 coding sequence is TGTGCCAGCAGCCCTCGGAGAGGGGCGCAACCCGGATCTTACAACAATGAGCAGTTCTTC.

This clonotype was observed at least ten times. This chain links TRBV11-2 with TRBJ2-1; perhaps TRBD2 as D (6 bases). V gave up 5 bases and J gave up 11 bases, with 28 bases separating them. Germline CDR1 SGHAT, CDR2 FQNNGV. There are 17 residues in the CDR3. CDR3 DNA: TGTGCCAGCAGCCCCCCGGGCGGGGAGGTAGGGATCAAAAAGCAGTTCTTC. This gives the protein CASSPPGGEVGIKKQFF.

CDR3 amino acids: CASSLGGSYEQYV. In nucleotides, the CDR3 is TGTGCCAGCAGTTTGGGGGGTTCCTACGAGCAGTACGTC. The V gene is TRBV12-3 or TRBV12-4, the J gene TRBJ2-7; the D gene is possibly TRBD2 (6 bases). The CDR3 extends over 13 amino acids. V was clipped by 3 bases and J by 1 base, with 7 bases between them.

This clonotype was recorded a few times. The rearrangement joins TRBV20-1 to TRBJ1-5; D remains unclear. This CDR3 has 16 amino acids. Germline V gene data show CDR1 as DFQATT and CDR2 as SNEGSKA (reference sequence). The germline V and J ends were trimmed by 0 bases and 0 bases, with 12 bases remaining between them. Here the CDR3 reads CSARDEKLYSNQPQHF. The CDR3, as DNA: TGCAGTGCTAGAGATGAGAAACTTTATAGCAATCAGCCCCAGCATTTT.

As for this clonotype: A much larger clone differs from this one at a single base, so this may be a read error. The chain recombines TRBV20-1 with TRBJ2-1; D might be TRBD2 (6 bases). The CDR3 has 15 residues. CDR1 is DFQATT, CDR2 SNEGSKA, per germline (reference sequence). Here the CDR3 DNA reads TGCTGTGCTAGAGCCCCCCGGCGGGGTAACAATGAGCAGTTCTTC. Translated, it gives CCARAPRRGNNEQFF.

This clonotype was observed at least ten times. The CDR3 spells CASTPLPGTDTQYF. CDR3 in DNA: TGTGCCAGCACCCCCCTTCCCGGCACAGATACGCAGTATTTT. The V gene is TRBV12-3 or TRBV12-4, the J gene TRBJ2-3, with unresolved D. The CDR3 is 14 amino acids. The V end was cut by 7 bases, the J end by 1 base, with 12 bases between.

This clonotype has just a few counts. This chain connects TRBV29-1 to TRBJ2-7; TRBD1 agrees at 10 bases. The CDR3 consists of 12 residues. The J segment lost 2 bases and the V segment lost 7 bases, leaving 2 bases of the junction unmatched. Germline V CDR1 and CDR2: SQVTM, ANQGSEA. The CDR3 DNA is TGCAGCGCCGGGACAGGGGCCTACGAGCAGTACTTC. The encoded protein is CSAGTGAYEQYF.

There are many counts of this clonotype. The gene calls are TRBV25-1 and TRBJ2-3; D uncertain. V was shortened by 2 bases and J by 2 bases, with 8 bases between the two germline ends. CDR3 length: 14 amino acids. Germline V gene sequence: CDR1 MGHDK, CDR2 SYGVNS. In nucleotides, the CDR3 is TGTGCCAGCAGTGAAAGTGTCCACACAGATACGCAGTATTTT. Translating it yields CASSESVHTDTQYF.